This entry describes one T cell receptor (beta chain). This entry comes from a study of blood T cell repertoires in COVID-19. The overall study: T cells, B-cell-depleted T cells, or PBMCs supplied cDNA or gDNA.

Individuals aged about 18 to 90 years were recruited from 24 US areas. Two consecutive negative NP/OP PCR tests, clearance, or resolved symptoms defined Cohort 3 recovery. Profiling relied on immunoSEQ multiplex PCR, and the TCRdb table lists in-frame clones only, not all of them. Of about 320,000 clones listed, about 91% were seen once; the top ten hold about 8.9%. This TCR was sampled from a woman aged 18-30 years who had recovered from COVID-19. The material sequenced was PBMCs or T cells enriched from blood (not recorded which).

The CDR3 bases are TGTGCCAGCATTTTATCTTTTTGCGGGCTTTTCTCCTACGAGCAGTACTTC. It is translated as CASILSFCGLFSYEQYF. The V and J genes are TRBV25-1 and TRBJ2-7; D perhaps matches TRBD2 (5 bases). Germline V gene lookup returns CDR1 MGHDK and CDR2 SYGVNS. The V gene lost 7 bases and the J gene lost 0 bases, with 22 bases spanning the gap. The CDR3 is 17 amino acids.